These 2 T cell receptor beta chains share one sample of origin, sequenced in a study of OX40 agonist ivuxolimab in advanced cancers. Data came from immunoSEQ multiplex PCR; TCRdb stores just in-frame clones and leaves some out. The sample gives tens of thousands of clones, approximately 88% of which show up once; around three fifths is in the top ten. Sequencing used CD4+ or CD8+ T cells sorted from blood, obtained in a trial of the OX40 agonist ivuxolimab. The receptors originated from an adult with an advanced solid tumor such as melanoma, head and neck, liver or kidney cancer.

The chain has TRBV7-2 and TRBJ2-3, with 8 bases fitting TRBD1. The V and J ends lost 0 bases and 5 bases, in that order; junction bases with no gene match: 7. The CDR3 length is 16 residues. CDR1 SGHTA and CDR2 FQGNSA come from the germline V gene. The CDR3 region has the DNA TGTGCCAGCAGCTTAGCTTGGCAGGGGGCTGTAGATACGCAGTATTTT. This gives the protein CASSLAWQGAVDTQYF. The whole variable domain, filled in from reference TRBV7-2 and TRBJ2-3, reads GAGVSQSPSNKVTEKGKDVELRCDPISGHTALYWYRQSLGQGLEFLIYFQGNSAPDKSGLPSDRFSAERTGGSVSTLTIQRTQQEDSAVYLCASSLAWQGAVDTQYFGPGTRLTVL.

The chain recombines TRBV21-1 with TRBJ2-2; the tabulated D call, TRBD2, remains unverified against the DNA. TRBV21-1 is a documented pseudogene. The CDR3 sequence is 18 residues long. CDR3 DNA sequence: TGTGCCAGCAGCATACGTCAGATTAGCGGGGTGAACACCGGGGAGCTGTTTTTT. Amino acids: CASSIRQISGVNTGELFF.